This T cell receptor (beta chain) came from a study of a mutant IDH1 vaccine in newly diagnosed glioma. Whole-study context: The treated group averaged 40.4 years old and was roughly 60% male, about 38% female. Patients got radiotherapy, temozolomide, or both beforehand, and most got both. Study observations and caveats: Of all patients, about 94% showed vaccine-induced immune responses.

Here immunoSEQ multiplex PCR was the method, and the copy in TCRdb shows in-frame clones only, minus some. The sample records some 95,000 clones, around 80% being singletons. As regards this clone: What it recognizes is unknown.

Time point described: baseline, week 1 (first vaccination visit). Indicated treatment: pre-vaccination baseline after standard-of-care therapy. Donors had new WHO grade 3 or 4 IDH1-mutant, ATRX-lost astrocytomas. Trimming stripped 1 base from V and 2 bases from J, with 12 bases between. There are 15 residues in the CDR3. Germline loops: CDR1 SGHVS, CDR2 FNYEAQ. The specimen was PBMCs, collected from a glioma patient treated with radiotherapy, temozolomide or both. The J gene is TRBJ2-7, the V gene TRBV7-6, with a tentative D call TRBD1 (5 bases). This TCR was recovered from a man aged 40-49 years with glioma. In nucleotides, the CDR3 is TGTGCCAGCAGCTTAGGGGCCACAGGAACCTACGAGCAGTACTTC. This sequence encodes CASSLGATGTYEQYF. The variable domain in full, completed from reference TRBV7-6 and TRBJ2-7, reads GAGVSQSPRYKVTKRGQDVALRCDPISGHVSLYWYRQALGQGPEFLTYFNYEAQQDKSGLPNDRFSAERPEGSISTLTIQRTEQRDSAMYRCASSLGATGTYEQYFGPGTRLTVT.